The subject of this entry is one TCR beta chain. Antigen unknown. This sample was taken from a study of T cell responses to AZD1222 COVID-19 vaccine. Profiled with immunoSEQ multiplex PCR; TCRdb holds only in-frame clones, not every one. The sample has over 80,000 clones, roughly nine tenths seen once. Points from the study as a whole: Targets within unmutated variant regions were reportedly found for nearly half of spike-specific TCRs. Donors were mostly white British, more females; clonal diversity possibly underestimated. Increases in Spike-specific TCR breadth and depth were seen after two AZD1222 doses.

From germline, CDR1 is SNHLY and CDR2 FYNNEI. V lost 11 bases to trimming and J lost 7 bases; unmatched junction nucleotides: 14. This CDR3 has 14 residues. The sequencing used peripheral blood, collected on day 0 of AZD1222 vaccination. This sequence joins TRBV2 and TRBJ2-1, with 7 bases matching TRBD2. The sequence derives from an adult in good health. CDR3 bases: TGTGCCGGGGGGGTGACTAGGAGTGTAAATGAGCAGTTCTTC. As protein: CAGGVTRSVNEQFF.